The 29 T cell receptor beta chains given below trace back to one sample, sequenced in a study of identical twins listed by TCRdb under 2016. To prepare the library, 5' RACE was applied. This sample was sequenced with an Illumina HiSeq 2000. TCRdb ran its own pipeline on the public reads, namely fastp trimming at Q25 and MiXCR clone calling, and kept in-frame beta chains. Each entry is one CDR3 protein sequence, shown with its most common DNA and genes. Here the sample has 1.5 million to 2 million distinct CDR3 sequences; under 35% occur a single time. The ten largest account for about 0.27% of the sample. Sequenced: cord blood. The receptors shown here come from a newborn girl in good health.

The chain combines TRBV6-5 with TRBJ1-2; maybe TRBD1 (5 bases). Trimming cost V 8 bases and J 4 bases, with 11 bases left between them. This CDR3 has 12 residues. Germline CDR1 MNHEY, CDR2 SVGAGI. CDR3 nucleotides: TGTGCCAGCGGGGCACGCGTCTATGGCTACACCTTC. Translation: CASGARVYGYTF.

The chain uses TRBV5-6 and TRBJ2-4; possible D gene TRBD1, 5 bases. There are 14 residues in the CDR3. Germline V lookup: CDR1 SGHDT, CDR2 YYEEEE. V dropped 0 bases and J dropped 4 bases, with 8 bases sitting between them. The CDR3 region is CASSLGTLKNIQYF. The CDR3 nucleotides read TGTGCCAGCAGCTTGGGGACATTGAAAAACATTCAGTACTTC.

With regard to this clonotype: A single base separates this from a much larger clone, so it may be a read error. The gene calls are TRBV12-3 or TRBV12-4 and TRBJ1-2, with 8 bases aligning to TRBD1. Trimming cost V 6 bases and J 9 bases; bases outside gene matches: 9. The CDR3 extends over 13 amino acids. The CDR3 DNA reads TGTGCCAGCAGCCCGGACAGGGAGTATAGCTACACCTTC. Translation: CASSPDREYSYTF.

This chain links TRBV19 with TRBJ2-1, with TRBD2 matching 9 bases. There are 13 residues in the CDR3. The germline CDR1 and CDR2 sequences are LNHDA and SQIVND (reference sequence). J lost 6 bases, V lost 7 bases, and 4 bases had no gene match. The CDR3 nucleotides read TGTGCCAGTATATCACTAGCGGGCAATGAGCAGTTCTTC. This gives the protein CASISLAGNEQFF. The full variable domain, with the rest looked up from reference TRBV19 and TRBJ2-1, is DGGITQSPKYLFRKEGQNVTLSCEQNLNHDAMYWYRQDPGQGLRLIYYSQIVNDFQKGDIAEGYSVSREKKESFPLTVTSAQKNPTAFYLCASISLAGNEQFFGPGTRLTVL.

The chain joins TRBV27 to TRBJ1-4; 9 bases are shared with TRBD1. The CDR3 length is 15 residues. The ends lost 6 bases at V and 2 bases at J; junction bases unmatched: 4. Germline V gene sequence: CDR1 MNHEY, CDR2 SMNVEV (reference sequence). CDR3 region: CASRRTGGTNEKLFF. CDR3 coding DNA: TGTGCCAGCAGGAGAACAGGGGGCACTAATGAAAAACTGTTTTTT.

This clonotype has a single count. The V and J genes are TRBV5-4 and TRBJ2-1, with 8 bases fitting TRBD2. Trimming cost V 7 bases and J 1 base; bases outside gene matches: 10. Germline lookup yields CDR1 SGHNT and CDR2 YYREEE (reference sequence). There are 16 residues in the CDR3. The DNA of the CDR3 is TGTGCCAGCTTTAAGGGGAGCGGGGGATCCTACAATGAGCAGTTCTTC. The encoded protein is CASFKGSGGSYNEQFF.

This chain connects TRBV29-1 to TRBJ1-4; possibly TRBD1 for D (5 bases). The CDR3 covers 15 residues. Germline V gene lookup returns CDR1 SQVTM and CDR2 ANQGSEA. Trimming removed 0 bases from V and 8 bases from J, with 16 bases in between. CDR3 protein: CSVEELPGKGEKLFF. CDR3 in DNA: TGCAGCGTTGAAGAACTACCAGGGAAGGGAGAAAAACTGTTTTTT.

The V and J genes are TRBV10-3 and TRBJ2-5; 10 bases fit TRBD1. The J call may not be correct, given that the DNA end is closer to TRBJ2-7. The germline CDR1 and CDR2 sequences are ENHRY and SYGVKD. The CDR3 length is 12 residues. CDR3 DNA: TGTGCCATCGCCGGGACAGGGGACGAGCAGTACTTC. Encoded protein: CAIAGTGDEQYF.

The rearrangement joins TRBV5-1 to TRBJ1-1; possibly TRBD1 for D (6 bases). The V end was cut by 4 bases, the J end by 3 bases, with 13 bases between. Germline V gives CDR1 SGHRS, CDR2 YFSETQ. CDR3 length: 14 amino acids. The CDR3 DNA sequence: TGCGCCAGCAGCGGAACCACAGGGTACACTGAAGCTTTCTTT. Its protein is CASSGTTGYTEAFF.

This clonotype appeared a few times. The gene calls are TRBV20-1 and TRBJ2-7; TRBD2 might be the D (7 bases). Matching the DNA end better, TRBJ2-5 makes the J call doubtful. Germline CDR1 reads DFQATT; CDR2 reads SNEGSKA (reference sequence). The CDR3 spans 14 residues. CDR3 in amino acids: CSARGAGALETQYF. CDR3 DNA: TGCAGTGCTAGAGGGGCGGGGGCTTTGGAGACCCAGTACTTC.

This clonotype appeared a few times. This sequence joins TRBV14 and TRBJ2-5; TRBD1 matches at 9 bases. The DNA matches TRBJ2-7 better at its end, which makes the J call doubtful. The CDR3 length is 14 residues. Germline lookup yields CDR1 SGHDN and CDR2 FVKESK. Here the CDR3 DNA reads TGTGCCAGCAGCCAAAGGTTGACAGGGGGCGAGCAGTACTTC. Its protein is CASSQRLTGGEQYF.

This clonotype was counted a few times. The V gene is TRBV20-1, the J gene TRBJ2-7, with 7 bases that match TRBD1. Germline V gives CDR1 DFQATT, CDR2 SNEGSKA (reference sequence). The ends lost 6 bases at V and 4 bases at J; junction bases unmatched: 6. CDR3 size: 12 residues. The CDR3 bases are TGCAGTGCGCGGACAGGATATTACGAGCAGTACTTC. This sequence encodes CSARTGYYEQYF.

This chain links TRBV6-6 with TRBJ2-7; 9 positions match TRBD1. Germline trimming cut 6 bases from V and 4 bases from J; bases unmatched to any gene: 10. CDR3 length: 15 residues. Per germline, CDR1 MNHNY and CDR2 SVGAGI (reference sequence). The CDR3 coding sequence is TGTGCCAGCAGGGATTCCGGGACAGGGTTATACGAGCAGTACTTC. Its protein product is CASRDSGTGLYEQYF.

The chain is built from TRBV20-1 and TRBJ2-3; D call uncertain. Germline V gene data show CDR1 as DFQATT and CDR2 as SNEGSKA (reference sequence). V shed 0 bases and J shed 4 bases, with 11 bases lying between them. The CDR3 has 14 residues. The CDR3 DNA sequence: TGCAGTGCTAGAGAAGCGAGCTGGGCAGATACGCAGTATTTT. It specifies CSAREASWADTQYF.

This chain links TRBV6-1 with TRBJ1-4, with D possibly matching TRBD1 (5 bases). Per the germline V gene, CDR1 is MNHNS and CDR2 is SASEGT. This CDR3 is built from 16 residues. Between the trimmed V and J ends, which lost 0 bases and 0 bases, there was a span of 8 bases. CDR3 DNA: TGTGCCAGCAGTGAAGCGTCGACAGCAACTAATGAAAAACTGTTTTTT. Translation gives CASSEASTATNEKLFF.

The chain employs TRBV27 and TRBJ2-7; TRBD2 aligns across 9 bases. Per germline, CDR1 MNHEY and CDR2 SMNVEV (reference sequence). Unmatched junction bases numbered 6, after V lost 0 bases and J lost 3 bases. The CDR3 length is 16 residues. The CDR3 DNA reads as TGTGCCAGCAGTTTATCCTCTGCGGGAGGGTACTACGAGCAGTACTTC. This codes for CASSLSSAGGYYEQYF.

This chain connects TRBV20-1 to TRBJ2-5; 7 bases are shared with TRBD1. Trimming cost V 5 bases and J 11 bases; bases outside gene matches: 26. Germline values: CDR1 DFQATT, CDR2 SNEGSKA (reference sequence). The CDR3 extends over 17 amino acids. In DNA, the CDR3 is TGCAGTGCTCCTCGGACAGGTTTGGTTCTTGGAACGGATGAGCAGTACTTC. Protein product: CSAPRTGLVLGTDEQYF.

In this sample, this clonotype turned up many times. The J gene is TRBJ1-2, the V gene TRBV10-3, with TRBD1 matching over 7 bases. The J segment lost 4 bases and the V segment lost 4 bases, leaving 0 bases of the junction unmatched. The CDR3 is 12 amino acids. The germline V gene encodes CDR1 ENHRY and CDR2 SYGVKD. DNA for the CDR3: TGTGCCATCAGTGCAGGGGGCTATGGCTACACCTTC. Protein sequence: CAISAGGYGYTF.

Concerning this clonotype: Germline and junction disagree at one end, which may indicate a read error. The CDR3: CVTSRDLGTGSDTQYF. CDR3 nucleotides: TGTGTCACCAGCAGAGATCTGGGGACAGGGTCAGATACGCAGTATTTT. The chain has TRBV15 and TRBJ2-3; TRBD1 matches at 9 bases. This CDR3 spans 16 amino acids. Germline CDR1 and CDR2: LNHNV and YYDKDF (reference sequence).

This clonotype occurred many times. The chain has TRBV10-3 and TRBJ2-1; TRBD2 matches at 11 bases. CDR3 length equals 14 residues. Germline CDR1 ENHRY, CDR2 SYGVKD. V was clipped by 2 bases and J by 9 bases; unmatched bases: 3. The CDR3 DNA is TGTGCCATCAGTGAGATACTAGCGGGAGCTGAGCAGTTCTTC. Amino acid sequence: CAISEILAGAEQFF.

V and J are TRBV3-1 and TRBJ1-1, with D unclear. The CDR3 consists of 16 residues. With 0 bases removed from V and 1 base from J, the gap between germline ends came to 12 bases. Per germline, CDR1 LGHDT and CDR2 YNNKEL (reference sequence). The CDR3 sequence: CASSQEIWTTNTEAFF. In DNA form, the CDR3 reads TGTGCCAGCAGCCAAGAAATCTGGACCACGAACACTGAAGCTTTCTTT.

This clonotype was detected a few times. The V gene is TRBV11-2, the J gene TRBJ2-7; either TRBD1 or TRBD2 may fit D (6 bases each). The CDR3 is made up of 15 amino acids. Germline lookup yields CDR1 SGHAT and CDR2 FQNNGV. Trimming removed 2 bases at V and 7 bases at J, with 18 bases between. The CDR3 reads CASSLFRGGGNEQYF. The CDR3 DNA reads TGTGCCAGCAGCTTATTCAGGGGAGGTGGCAATGAGCAGTACTTC.

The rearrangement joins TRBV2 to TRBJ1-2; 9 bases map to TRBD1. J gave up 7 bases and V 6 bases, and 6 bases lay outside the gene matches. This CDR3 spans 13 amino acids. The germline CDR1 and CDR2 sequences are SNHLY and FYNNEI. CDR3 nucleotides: TGTGCCAGCAGCCTAACGACAGGGGGTGGCTACACCTTC. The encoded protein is CASSLTTGGGYTF. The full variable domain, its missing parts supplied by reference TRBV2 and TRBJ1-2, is EPEVTQTPSHQVTQMGQEVILRCVPISNHLYFYWYRQILGQKVEFLVSFYNNEISEKSEIFDDQFSVERPDGSNFTLKIRSTKLEDSAMYFCASSLTTGGGYTFGSGTRLTVV.

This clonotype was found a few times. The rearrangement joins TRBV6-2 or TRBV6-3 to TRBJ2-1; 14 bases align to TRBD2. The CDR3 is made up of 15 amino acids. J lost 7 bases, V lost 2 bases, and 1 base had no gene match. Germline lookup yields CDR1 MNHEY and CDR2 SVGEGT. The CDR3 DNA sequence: TGTGCCAGCAGTTACGGGACTAGCGGGAGAAATGAGCAGTTCTTC. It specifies CASSYGTSGRNEQFF.

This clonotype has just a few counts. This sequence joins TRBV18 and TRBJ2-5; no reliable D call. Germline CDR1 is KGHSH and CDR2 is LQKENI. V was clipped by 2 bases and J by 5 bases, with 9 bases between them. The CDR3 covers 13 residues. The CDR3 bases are TGTGCCAGCTCACCAAGGGAAGTGGAGACCCAGTACTTC. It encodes CASSPREVETQYF.

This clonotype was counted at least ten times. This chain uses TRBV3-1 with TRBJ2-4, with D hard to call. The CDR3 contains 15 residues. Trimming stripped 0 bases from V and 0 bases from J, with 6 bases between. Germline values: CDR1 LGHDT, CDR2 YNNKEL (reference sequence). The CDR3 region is CASSQDLIAKNIQYF. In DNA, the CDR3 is TGTGCCAGCAGCCAAGACTTAATAGCCAAAAACATTCAGTACTTC.

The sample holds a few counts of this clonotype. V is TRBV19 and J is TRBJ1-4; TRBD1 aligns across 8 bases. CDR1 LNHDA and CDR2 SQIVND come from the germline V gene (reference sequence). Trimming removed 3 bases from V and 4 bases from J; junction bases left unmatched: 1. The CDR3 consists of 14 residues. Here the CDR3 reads CASSIDRGNEKLFF. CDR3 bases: TGTGCCAGTAGTATCGACAGGGGTAATGAAAAACTGTTTTTT.

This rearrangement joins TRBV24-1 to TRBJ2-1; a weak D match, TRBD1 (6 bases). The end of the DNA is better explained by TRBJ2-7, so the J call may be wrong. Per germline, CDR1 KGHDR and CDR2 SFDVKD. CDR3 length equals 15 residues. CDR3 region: CATSAFRGTYNEQYF. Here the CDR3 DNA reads TGTGCCACCAGTGCCTTTAGGGGGACCTACAATGAGCAGTACTTC.

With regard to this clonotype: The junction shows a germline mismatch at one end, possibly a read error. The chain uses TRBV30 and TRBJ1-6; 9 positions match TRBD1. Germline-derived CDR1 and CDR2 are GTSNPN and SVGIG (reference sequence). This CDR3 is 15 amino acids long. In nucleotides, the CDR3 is TGCGCCTGGAGTGGGACAGGGCTAAATAATTCACCCCTCCACTTT. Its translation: CAWSGTGLNNSPLHF.